These 20 T cell receptor beta chains share one sample of origin, sequenced in a study of blood T cell repertoires in COVID-19. Assay used: immunoSEQ multiplex PCR; TCRdb lists only in-frame clones, some missing. The sample yields approximately 140,000 clones, more than 80% seen once. The sample was peripheral blood. The receptors were gathered from a man in his 70s with acute or convalescent COVID-19.

The chain joins TRBV29-1 to TRBJ2-2, with 8 bases identical to TRBD1. The ends lost 5 bases at V and 6 bases at J; junction bases unmatched: 17. The CDR3 length is 17 residues. Germline assignment: CDR1 SQVTM and CDR2 ANQGSEA. The CDR3 nucleotides are TGCAGCGTTTTTACCGCACTAGGGACAGGCCGTCCCGGGGAGCTGTTTTTT. Its protein product is CSVFTALGTGRPGELFF.

In this sample, this clone turned up once. The chain joins TRBV19 to TRBJ2-7; 8 bases agree with TRBD2. The CDR3 runs 13 residues. The germline CDR1 and CDR2 sequences are LNHDA and SQIVND (reference sequence). V shed 6 bases and J 3 bases; nucleotides not matched to a gene: 4. CDR3 protein: CASRSSGSYEQYF. The CDR3 DNA follows: TGTGCCAGTAGATCAAGCGGGAGCTACGAGCAGTACTTC. Full variable domain (missing parts from reference TRBV19 and TRBJ2-7): DGGITQSPKYLFRKEGQNVTLSCEQNLNHDAMYWYRQDPGQGLRLIYYSQIVNDFQKGDIAEGYSVSREKKESFPLTVTSAQKNPTAFYLCASRSSGSYEQYFGPGTRLTVT.

The chain recombines TRBV11-2 with TRBJ2-7, with D possibly being TRBD1 (5 bases). CDR3 length equals 17 residues. Germline V gives CDR1 SGHAT, CDR2 FQNNGV. Trimming stripped 6 bases from V and 1 base from J, with 22 bases between. CDR3 sequence: CASRILGTGYSSYEQYF. Written as DNA, the CDR3 is TGTGCCAGCAGGATCCTGGGAACAGGTTACTCTTCCTACGAGCAGTACTTC.

The chain carries TRBV28 and TRBJ1-2; 7 bases match TRBD1. The CDR3 length is 14 residues. Germline V gene data show CDR1 as MDHEN and CDR2 as SYDVKM. V dropped 5 bases and J dropped 8; count of bases not matched to a gene: 11. The CDR3 bases are TGTGCCAGCAGTCCCCCCCGACAGGGTGGAGGCTACACCTTC. The encoded protein is CASSPPRQGGGYTF.

The chain employs TRBV12-5 and TRBJ2-5; TRBD1 agrees at 7 bases. CDR3 length: 14 amino acids. The J segment lost 0 bases and the V segment lost 6 bases, leaving 4 bases of the junction unmatched. Germline V gene lookup returns CDR1 LGHNT and CDR2 FRNRAP. The CDR3 loop is CASGPGTDQETQYF. CDR3 in DNA: TGTGCTAGTGGCCCTGGGACAGACCAAGAGACCCAGTACTTC.

The V and J genes are TRBV4-1 and TRBJ2-3; 9 bases fit TRBD1. With 1 base clipped from V and 4 bases from J, the junction kept 9 bases outside the gene matches. CDR3 length: 17 amino acids. Looked up from germline, CDR1 is MGHRA and CDR2 is YSYEKL. The CDR3 here is CASSQGVTGGLSDTQYF. DNA of the CDR3: TGCGCCAGCAGCCAAGGTGTAACAGGGGGCCTGTCAGATACGCAGTATTTT.

There are a few counts of this clone. V usage is TRBV7-6 and J usage is TRBJ1-5; maybe TRBD1 (6 bases). Per the germline V gene, CDR1 is SGHVS and CDR2 is FNYEAQ. V lost 1 base, J lost 5 bases, and 15 bases lay in between. The CDR3 spans 16 residues. CDR3 residues: CASSLDAGARDQPQHF. CDR3 nucleotide sequence: TGTGCCAGCAGCTTAGACGCAGGGGCGCGGGATCAGCCCCAGCATTTT. The full variable domain, with the rest looked up from reference TRBV7-6 and TRBJ1-5, is GAGVSQSPRYKVTKRGQDVALRCDPISGHVSLYWYRQALGQGPEFLTYFNYEAQQDKSGLPNDRFSAERPEGSISTLTIQRTEQRDSAMYRCASSLDAGARDQPQHFGDGTRLSIL.

V gene TRBV5-1 combines with J gene TRBJ1-1, with 12 bases that match TRBD1. The CDR3 consists of 18 residues. The V and J ends lost 0 bases and 4 bases, in that order; junction bases with no gene match: 10. The germline V gene encodes CDR1 SGHRS and CDR2 YFSETQ. The CDR3, as DNA: TGCGCCAGCAGCTTGGGAGCCGGGACAGGGGGCGCCGGCACTGAAGCTTTCTTT. Translated: CASSLGAGTGGAGTEAFF. Supplemented by reference TRBV5-1 and TRBJ1-1, the full variable domain reads KAGVTQTPRYLIKTRGQQVTLSCSPISGHRSVSWYQQTPGQGLQFLFEYFSETQRNKGNFPGRFSGRQFSNSRSEMNVSTLELGDSALYLCASSLGAGTGGAGTEAFFGQGTRLTVV.

The rearrangement uses TRBV3-1 (or the pseudogene TRBV3-2) and TRBJ2-4; 13 bases agree with TRBD2. CDR3 length equals 19 residues. CDR1 is LGHDT and CDR2 is YNNKEL in the germline V gene (reference sequence). V dropped 1 base and J dropped 4; count of bases not matched to a gene: 10. Here the CDR3 reads CASSQGKTLAGGTKNIQYF. CDR3 DNA sequence: TGTGCCAGCAGCCAAGGTAAGACACTAGCGGGAGGGACAAAAAACATTCAGTACTTC.

This rearrangement joins TRBV7-9 to TRBJ1-2, with 9 bases identical to TRBD1. Trimming removed 5 bases from V and 6 bases from J; junction bases left unmatched: 4. The CDR3 sequence is 13 residues long. Germline V CDR1 and CDR2: SEHNR, FQNEAQ (reference sequence). CDR3 protein: CASSHGQGHGYTF. The CDR3 coding sequence is TGTGCCAGCAGCCACGGACAGGGGCATGGCTACACCTTC.

The V call is TRBV5-1, the J call TRBJ2-3, with 11 bases that match TRBD1. After removal of 3 bases from V and 3 bases from J, the junction contained 3 bases not matched to a gene. The CDR3 length is 15 residues. Germline values: CDR1 SGHRS, CDR2 YFSETQ. The CDR3 nucleotides are TGCGCCAGCAGCTCCGGACAGGGGGCGACAGATACGCAGTATTTT. Translated: CASSSGQGATDTQYF. Filled out from reference TRBV5-1 and TRBJ2-3, the complete variable domain reads KAGVTQTPRYLIKTRGQQVTLSCSPISGHRSVSWYQQTPGQGLQFLFEYFSETQRNKGNFPGRFSGRQFSNSRSEMNVSTLELGDSALYLCASSSGQGATDTQYFGPGTRLTVL.

This rearrangement joins TRBV28 to TRBJ1-2; D might be TRBD1 (5 bases). Trimming stripped 7 bases from V and 3 bases from J, with 12 bases between. CDR1 and CDR2 (germline): MDHEN, SYDVKM. The CDR3 length is 13 residues. The CDR3 loop reads CASTAGPDYGYTF. The CDR3 nucleotides are TGTGCCAGCACCGCAGGGCCGGACTATGGCTACACCTTC.

V and J are TRBV11-2 and TRBJ1-2; D perhaps matches TRBD1 (6 bases). V lost 1 base to trimming and J lost 7 bases, with 13 bases between them. Germline V gene lookup returns CDR1 SGHAT and CDR2 FQNNGV. This CDR3 contains 14 residues. CDR3 in DNA: TGTGCCAGCAGCTTAGCGGGGGGCGAGGGTGGCTACACCTTC. Amino acid sequence: CASSLAGGEGGYTF.

V and J are TRBV15 and TRBJ2-7, with 13 bases aligning to TRBD2. J gave up 4 bases and V 0 bases, and 0 bases lay outside the gene matches. CDR1 LNHNV and CDR2 YYDKDF come from the germline V gene (reference sequence). This CDR3 region has 15 residues. The CDR3 sequence is CATSRETSGRYEQYF. Here the CDR3 DNA reads TGTGCCACCAGCAGAGAGACTAGCGGGAGGTACGAGCAGTACTTC.

This clone was seen a few times. The chain uses TRBV19 and TRBJ2-3, with 13 positions matching TRBD2. Germline values: CDR1 LNHDA, CDR2 SQIVND (reference sequence). This CDR3 has 16 residues. J lost 6 bases, V lost 2 bases, and 5 bases had no gene match. Here the CDR3 reads CASSIFGLAGADTQYF. In DNA form, the CDR3 reads TGTGCCAGTAGTATATTCGGACTAGCGGGAGCTGATACGCAGTATTTT. The full variable domain, with the rest looked up from reference TRBV19 and TRBJ2-3, is DGGITQSPKYLFRKEGQNVTLSCEQNLNHDAMYWYRQDPGQGLRLIYYSQIVNDFQKGDIAEGYSVSREKKESFPLTVTSAQKNPTAFYLCASSIFGLAGADTQYFGPGTRLTVL.

The V and J genes are TRBV6-2 or TRBV6-3 and TRBJ2-7, with D possibly matching TRBD1 (6 bases). CDR1 is MNHEY and CDR2 is SVGEGT in the germline V gene. V was shortened by 6 bases and J by 7 bases, with 16 bases between the two germline ends. The CDR3 length is 13 residues. The CDR3 spells CASSSGTQVEQYF. CDR3 nucleotide sequence: TGTGCCAGCAGCTCCGGGACACAGGTAGAGCAGTACTTC.

V usage is TRBV6-5 and J usage is TRBJ1-2; TRBD1 aligns across 7 bases. V was pared by 6 bases and J by 4 bases, with 11 bases of the junction left unmatched. In germline, CDR1 is MNHEY, CDR2 SVGAGI. This CDR3 spans 15 amino acids. CDR3 DNA: TGTGCCAGCAGGGGCCGGGACAGATCCTTCTATGGCTACACCTTC. Amino acid sequence: CASRGRDRSFYGYTF.

J is TRBJ1-2 and V is TRBV28; 9 bases agree with TRBD1. CDR3 length: 12 amino acids. Germline-derived CDR1 and CDR2 are MDHEN and SYDVKM. V gave up 6 bases and J gave up 8 bases; unmatched junction bases: 4. The CDR3 here is CASSGTGWGYTF. The CDR3 DNA follows: TGTGCCAGCAGCGGGACAGGGTGGGGCTACACCTTC.

The chain joins TRBV12-5 to TRBJ1-1, with 7 bases aligning to TRBD1. J was trimmed by 1 base and V by 4 bases; bases with no gene match: 9. The CDR3 is made up of 16 amino acids. In germline, CDR1 is LGHNT, CDR2 FRNRAP. Here the CDR3 DNA reads TGTGCTAGTGGTTCGGGAAGACAGGGTGGGAACACTGAAGCTTTCTTT. Translation: CASGSGRQGGNTEAFF.

The rearrangement links TRBV9 to TRBJ2-3; D possibly corresponds to TRBD1 (6 bases). Trimming shortened V by 5 bases and J by 2 bases, and 15 bases separated the two germline ends. The V gene's germline CDR1 is SGDLS and CDR2 YYNGEE. The CDR3 consists of 15 residues. As DNA, the CDR3 is TGTGCCAGCAGAGGGCCAGGGGCCCTCACAGATACGCAGTATTTT. This codes for CASRGPGALTDTQYF.